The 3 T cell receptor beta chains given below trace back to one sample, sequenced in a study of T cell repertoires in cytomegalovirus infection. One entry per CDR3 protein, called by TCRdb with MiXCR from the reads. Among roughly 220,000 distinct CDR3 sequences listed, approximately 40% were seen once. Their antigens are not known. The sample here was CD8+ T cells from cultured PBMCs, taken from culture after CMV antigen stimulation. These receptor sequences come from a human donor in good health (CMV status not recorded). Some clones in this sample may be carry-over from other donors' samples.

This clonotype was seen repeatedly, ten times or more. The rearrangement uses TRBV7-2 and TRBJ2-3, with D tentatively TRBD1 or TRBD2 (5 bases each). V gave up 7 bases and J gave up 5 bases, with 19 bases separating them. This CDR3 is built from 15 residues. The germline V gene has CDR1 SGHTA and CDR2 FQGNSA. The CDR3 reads CASTYPRGIQDTQYF. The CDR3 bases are TGTGCCAGCACCTACCCCCGGGGCATTCAAGATACGCAGTATTTT.

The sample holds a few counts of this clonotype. This chain's CDR3 is CASSLVGRDYEQYF. In DNA, the CDR3 is TGTGCCAGCAGCTTAGTGGGCAGGGACTACGAGCAGTACTTC. The chain is built from TRBV7-2 and TRBJ2-7; D possibly corresponds to TRBD1 (5 bases). This CDR3 is built from 14 residues. Deletions cut 1 base from V and 3 bases from J, with 10 bases between. Germline-derived CDR1 and CDR2 are SGHTA and FQGNSA.

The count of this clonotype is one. The CDR3 nucleotides read TGTGCCAGCAGCCATCCTCTCCGGGACTTATATGGCTACACCTTC. Protein product: CASSHPLRDLYGYTF. The V and J genes are TRBV5-4 and TRBJ1-2; D might be TRBD1 (5 bases). Germline V gene data show CDR1 as SGHNT and CDR2 as YYREEE (reference sequence). This CDR3 contains 15 residues. The V and J ends lost 4 bases and 5 bases respectively, with 18 bases between them. The full variable domain, with the rest looked up from reference TRBV5-4 and TRBJ1-2, is ETGVTQSPTHLIKTRGQQVTLRCSSQSGHNTVSWYQQALGQGPQFIFQYYREEENGRGNFPPRFSGLQFPNYSSELNVNALELDDSALYLCASSHPLRDLYGYTFGSGTRLTVV.